A selection of T cell receptor beta chains follows, all from one sample in a study of beta chain features in type 1 diabetes. This table comes from immunoSEQ multiplex PCR, and its TCRdb copy is limited to in-frame clones, with some not included. Of 200,000 to 250,000 clones listed, 25% to 30% were seen once; the top ten hold about 3.9%. Sample: central memory CD4+ T cells from blood. The source is a man aged 30 to 45 in good health. Both conserved end residues are part of each CDR3. D genes are given only for firm matches. Clone size is stated in some rows and not others, as once, few, many or a class when expanded.

j_gene: TRBJ1-2
v_gene: TRBV19
d_gene: TRBD1
len: 14
abundance: .
CDR3nt: TGTGCCAGTAGCAGGACAGGGGGCAGTTATGGCTACACCTTC
CDR3aa: CASSRTGGSYGYTF

j_gene: TRBJ2-1
v_gene: TRBV12-5
d_gene: TRBD1
len: 14
abundance: few
CDR3nt: TGTGCTAGTGGTCCGGGACAGGGGAAGAATGAGCAGTTCTTC
CDR3aa: CASGPGQGKNEQFF

j_gene: TRBJ2-7
v_gene: TRBV10-3
d_gene: .
len: 11
abundance: many
CDR3nt: TGTGCCATCAGTTTAGCCGGCGAGCAGTACTTC
CDR3aa: CAISLAGEQYF

j_gene: TRBJ2-7
v_gene: TRBV28
d_gene: TRBD1
len: 14
abundance: few
CDR3nt: TGTGCCAGCATGGGACAGGGTGCGACCTACGAGCAGTACTTC
CDR3aa: CASMGQGATYEQYF

j_gene: TRBJ2-5
v_gene: TRBV2
d_gene: TRBD2
len: 15
abundance: .
CDR3nt: TGTGCCAGCAAAAAGGATATCTCCGGGGGGGAGACCCAGTACTTC
CDR3aa: CASKKDISGGETQYF

j_gene: TRBJ2-7
v_gene: TRBV27
d_gene: TRBD2
len: 12
abundance: many
CDR3nt: TGTGCCAGCAGAACTGGGGGGGGCGAGCAGTACTTC
CDR3aa: CASRTGGGEQYF

j_gene: TRBJ2-3
v_gene: TRBV7-2
d_gene: .
len: 14
abundance: .
CDR3nt: TGTGCCAGCAGCTTATTAGGCCCGGTGGATACGCAGTATTTT
CDR3aa: CASSLLGPVDTQYF

j_gene: TRBJ1-5
v_gene: TRBV6-5
d_gene: .
len: 14
abundance: .
CDR3nt: TGTGCCAGCAGTACAGGGCGACACAATCAGCCCCAGCATTTT
CDR3aa: CASSTGRHNQPQHF

j_gene: TRBJ2-2
v_gene: TRBV30
d_gene: .
len: 12
abundance: many
CDR3nt: TGTGCCGCGGGGACAAACACCGGGGAGCTGTTTTTT
CDR3aa: CAAGTNTGELFF

j_gene: TRBJ2-7
v_gene: TRBV7-9
d_gene: .
len: 13
abundance: .
CDR3nt: TGTGCCAGCAGCTATCGGACATCTTACGAGCAGTACTTC
CDR3aa: CASSYRTSYEQYF

j_gene: TRBJ1-3
v_gene: TRBV30
d_gene: .
len: 16
abundance: .
CDR3nt: TGTGCCTGGACCGAGTCGGGAGAACCATCCGGGAACACCATATATTTT
CDR3aa: CAWTESGEPSGNTIYF

j_gene: TRBJ1-2
v_gene: TRBV7-2
d_gene: .
len: 15
abundance: .
CDR3nt: TGTGCCAGCAGCCACCGTGACTCGGCAGTCGGTGGCTACACCTTC
CDR3aa: CASSHRDSAVGGYTF

j_gene: TRBJ2-7
v_gene: TRBV28
d_gene: .
len: 15
abundance: few
CDR3nt: TGTGCCAGCAGTTTTCGAGGGTCCCGACCCTACGAGCAGTACTTC
CDR3aa: CASSFRGSRPYEQYF

j_gene: TRBJ2-7
v_gene: TRBV2
d_gene: .
len: 13
abundance: .
CDR3nt: TGTGCCAGCAGCCCCGATGGGACGGGTGAGCAGTACTTC
CDR3aa: CASSPDGTGEQYF

j_gene: TRBJ2-1
v_gene: TRBV25-1
d_gene: TRBD2
len: 14
abundance: .
CDR3nt: TGTGCCAGCGGTTGGAGCGGGAGGAAGGATGAGCAGTTCTTC
CDR3aa: CASGWSGRKDEQFF

j_gene: TRBJ1-1
v_gene: TRBV10-3
d_gene: .
len: 13
abundance: .
CDR3nt: TGTGCCATCAGTAAGGAGGTGAACACTGAAGCTTTCTTT
CDR3aa: CAISKEVNTEAFF